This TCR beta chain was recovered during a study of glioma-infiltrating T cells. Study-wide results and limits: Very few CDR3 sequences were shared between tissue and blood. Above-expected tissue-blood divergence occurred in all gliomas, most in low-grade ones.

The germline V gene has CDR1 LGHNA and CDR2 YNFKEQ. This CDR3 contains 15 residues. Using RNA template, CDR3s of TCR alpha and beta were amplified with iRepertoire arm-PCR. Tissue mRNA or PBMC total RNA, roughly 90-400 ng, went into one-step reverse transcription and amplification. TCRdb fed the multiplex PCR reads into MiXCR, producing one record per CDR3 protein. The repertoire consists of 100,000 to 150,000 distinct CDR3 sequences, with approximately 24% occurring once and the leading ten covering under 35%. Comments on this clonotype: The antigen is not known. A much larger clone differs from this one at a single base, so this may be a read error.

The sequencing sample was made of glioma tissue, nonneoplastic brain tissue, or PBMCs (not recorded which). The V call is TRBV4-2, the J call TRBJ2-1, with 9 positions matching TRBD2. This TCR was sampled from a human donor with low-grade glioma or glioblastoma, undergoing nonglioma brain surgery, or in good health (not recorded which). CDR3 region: CASSQTSGAYNEQSF. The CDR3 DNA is TGTGCCAGCAGCCAGACTAGCGGTGCCTACAATGAGCAGTCCTTC.